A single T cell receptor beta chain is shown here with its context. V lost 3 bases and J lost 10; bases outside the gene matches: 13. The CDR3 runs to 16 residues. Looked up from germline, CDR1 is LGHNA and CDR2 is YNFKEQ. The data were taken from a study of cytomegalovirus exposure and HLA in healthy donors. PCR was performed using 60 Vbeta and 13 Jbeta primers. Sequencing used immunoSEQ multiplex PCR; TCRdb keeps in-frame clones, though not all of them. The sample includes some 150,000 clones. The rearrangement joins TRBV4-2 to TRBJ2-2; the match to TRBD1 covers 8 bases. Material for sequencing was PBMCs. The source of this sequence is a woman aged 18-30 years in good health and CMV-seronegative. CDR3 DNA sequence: TGTGCCAGCAGCCATGCGAGGGGACAGGCTTTCGCGGAGCTGTTTTTT. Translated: CASSHARGQAFAELFF.